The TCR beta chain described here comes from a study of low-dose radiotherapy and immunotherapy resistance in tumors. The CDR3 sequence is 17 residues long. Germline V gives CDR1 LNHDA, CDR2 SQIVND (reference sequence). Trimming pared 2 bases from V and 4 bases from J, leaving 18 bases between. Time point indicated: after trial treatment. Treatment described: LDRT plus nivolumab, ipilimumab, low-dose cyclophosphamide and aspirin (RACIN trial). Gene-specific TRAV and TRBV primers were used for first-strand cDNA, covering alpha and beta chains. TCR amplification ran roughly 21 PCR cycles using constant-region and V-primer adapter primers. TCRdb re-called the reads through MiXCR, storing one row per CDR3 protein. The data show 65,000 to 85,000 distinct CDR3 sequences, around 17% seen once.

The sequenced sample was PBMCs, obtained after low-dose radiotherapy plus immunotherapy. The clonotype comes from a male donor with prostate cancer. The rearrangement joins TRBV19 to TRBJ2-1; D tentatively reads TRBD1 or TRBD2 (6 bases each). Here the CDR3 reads CASSIYTGAGLYNEQFF. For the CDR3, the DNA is TGTGCCAGTAGTATATATACGGGGGCGGGCTTGTACAATGAGCAGTTCTTC.